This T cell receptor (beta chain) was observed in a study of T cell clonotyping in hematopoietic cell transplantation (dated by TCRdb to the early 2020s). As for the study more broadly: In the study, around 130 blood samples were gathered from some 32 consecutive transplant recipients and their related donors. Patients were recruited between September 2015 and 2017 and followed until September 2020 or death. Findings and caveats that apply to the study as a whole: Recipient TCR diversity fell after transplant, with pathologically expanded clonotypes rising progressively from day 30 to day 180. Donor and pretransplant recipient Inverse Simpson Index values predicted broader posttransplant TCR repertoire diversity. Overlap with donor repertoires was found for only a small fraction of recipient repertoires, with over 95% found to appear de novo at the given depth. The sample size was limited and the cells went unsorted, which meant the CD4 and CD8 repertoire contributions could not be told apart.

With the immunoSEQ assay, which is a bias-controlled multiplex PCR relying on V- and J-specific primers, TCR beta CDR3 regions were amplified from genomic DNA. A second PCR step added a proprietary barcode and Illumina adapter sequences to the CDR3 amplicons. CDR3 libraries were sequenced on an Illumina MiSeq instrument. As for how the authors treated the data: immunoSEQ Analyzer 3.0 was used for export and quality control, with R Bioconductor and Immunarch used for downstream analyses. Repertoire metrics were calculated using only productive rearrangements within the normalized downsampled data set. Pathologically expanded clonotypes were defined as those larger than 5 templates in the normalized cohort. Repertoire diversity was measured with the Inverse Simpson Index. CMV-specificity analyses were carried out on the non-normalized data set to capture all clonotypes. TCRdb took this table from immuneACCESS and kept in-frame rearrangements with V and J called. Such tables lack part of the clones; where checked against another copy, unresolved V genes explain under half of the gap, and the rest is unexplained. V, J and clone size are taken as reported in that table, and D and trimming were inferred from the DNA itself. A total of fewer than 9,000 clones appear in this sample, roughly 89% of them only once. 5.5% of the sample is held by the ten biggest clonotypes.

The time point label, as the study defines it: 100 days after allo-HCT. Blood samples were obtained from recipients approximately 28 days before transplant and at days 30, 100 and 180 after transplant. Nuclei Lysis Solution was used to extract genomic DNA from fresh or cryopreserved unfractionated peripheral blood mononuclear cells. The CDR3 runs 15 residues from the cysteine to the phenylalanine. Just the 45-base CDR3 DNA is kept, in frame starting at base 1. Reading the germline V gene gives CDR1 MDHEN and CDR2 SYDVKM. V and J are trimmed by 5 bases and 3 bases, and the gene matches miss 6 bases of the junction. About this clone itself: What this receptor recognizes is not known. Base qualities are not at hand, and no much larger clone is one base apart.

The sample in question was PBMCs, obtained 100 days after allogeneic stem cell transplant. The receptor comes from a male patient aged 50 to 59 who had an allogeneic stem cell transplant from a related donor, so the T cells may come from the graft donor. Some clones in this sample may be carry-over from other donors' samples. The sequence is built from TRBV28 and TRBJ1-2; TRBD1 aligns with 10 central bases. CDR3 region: CASSPTGQGDYGYTF. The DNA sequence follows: TGTGCCAGCAGTCCCACAGGACAGGGGGACTATGGCTACACCTTC.